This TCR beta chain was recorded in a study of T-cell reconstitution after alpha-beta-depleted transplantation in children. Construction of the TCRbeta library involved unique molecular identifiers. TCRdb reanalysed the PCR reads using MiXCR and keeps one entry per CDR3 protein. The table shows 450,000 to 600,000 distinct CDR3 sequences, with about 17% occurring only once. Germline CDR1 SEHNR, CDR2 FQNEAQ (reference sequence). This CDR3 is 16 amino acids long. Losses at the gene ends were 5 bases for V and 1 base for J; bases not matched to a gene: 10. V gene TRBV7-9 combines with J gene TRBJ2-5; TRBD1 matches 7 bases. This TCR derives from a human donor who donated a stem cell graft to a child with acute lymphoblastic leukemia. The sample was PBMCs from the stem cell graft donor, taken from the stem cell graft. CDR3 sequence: CASSLGTAYSQETQYF. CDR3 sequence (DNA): TGTGCCAGCAGCCTGGGGACAGCTTACTCCCAAGAGACCCAGTACTTC. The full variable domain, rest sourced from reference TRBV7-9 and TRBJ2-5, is DTGVSQNPRHKITKRGQNVTFRCDPISEHNRLYWYRQTLGQGPEFLTYFQNEAQLEKSRLLSDRFSAERPKGSFSTLEIQRTEQGDSAMYLCASSLGTAYSQETQYFGPGTRLLVL.